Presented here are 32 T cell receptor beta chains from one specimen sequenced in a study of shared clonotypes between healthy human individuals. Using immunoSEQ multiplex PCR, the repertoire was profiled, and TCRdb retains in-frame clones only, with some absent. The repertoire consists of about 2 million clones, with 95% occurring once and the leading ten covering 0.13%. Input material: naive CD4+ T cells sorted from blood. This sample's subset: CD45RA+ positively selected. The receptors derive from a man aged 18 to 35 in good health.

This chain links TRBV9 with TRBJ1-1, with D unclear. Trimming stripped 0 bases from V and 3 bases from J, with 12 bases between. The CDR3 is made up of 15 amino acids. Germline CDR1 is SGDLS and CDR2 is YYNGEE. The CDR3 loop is CASSVGSSGHTEAFF. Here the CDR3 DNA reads TGTGCCAGCAGCGTAGGGTCCTCGGGTCACACTGAAGCTTTCTTT.

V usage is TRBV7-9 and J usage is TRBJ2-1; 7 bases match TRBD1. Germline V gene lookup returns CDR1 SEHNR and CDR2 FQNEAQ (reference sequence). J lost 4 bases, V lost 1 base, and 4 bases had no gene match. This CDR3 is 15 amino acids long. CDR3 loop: CASSLDRGNYNEQFF. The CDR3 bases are TGTGCCAGCAGCTTAGACAGGGGCAATTACAATGAGCAGTTCTTC.

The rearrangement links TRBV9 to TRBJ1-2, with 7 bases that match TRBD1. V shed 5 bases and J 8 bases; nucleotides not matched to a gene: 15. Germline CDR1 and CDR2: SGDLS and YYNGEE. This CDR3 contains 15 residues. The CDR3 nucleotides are TGTGCCAGCAGGGGAATCCTGACAGGGAGAAGAGGCTACACCTTC. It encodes CASRGILTGRRGYTF.

CDR3 loop: CASSSRWGSYEQYF. The CDR3 DNA sequence: TGTGCCAGCAGCAGCAGGTGGGGCAGTTACGAGCAGTACTTC. This chain links TRBV27 with TRBJ2-7, with D possibly being TRBD1 (5 bases). Trimming removed 6 bases from V and 4 bases from J, with 16 bases in between. The CDR3 consists of 14 residues. CDR1 is MNHEY, CDR2 SMNVEV, per germline (reference sequence).

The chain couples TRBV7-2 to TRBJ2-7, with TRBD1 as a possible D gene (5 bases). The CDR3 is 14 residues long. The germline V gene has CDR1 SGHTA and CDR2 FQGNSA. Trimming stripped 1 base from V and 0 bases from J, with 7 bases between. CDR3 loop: CASSLVGASYEQYF. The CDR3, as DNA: TGTGCCAGCAGCTTAGTAGGGGCCTCCTACGAGCAGTACTTC.

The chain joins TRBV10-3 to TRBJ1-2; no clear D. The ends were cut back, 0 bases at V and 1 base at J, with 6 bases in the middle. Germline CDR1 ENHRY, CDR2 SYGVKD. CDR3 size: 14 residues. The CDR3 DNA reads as TGTGCCATCAGTGAGTCGCTTAGTAACTATGGCTACACCTTC. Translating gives CAISESLSNYGYTF.

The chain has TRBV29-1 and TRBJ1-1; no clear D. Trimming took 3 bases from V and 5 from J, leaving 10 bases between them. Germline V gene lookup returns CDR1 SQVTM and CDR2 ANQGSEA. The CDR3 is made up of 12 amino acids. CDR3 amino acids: CSVDRADTEAFF. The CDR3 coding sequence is TGCAGCGTTGATCGGGCTGATACTGAAGCTTTCTTT.

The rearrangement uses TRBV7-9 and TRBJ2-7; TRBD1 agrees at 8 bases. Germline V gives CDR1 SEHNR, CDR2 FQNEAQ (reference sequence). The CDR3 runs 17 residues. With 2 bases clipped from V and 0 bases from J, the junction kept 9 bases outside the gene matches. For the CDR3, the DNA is TGTGCCAGCAGCTTAAACAACCCCACAGGGGGCTCCTACGAGCAGTACTTC. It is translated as CASSLNNPTGGSYEQYF.

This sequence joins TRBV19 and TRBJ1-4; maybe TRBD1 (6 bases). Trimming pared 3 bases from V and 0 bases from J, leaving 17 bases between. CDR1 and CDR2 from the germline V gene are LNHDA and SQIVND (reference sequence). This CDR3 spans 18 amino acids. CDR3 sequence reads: CASSMALRGGATNEKLFF. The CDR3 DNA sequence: TGTGCCAGTAGTATGGCCCTCAGGGGAGGGGCAACTAATGAAAAACTGTTTTTT.

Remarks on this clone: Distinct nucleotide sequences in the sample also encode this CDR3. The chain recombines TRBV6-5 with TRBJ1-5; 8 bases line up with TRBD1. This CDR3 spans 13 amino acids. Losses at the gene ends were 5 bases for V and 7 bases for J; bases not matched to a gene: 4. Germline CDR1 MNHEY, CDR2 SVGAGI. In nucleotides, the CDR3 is TGTGCCAGCAGTAGGACAGGGCAACAGCCCCAGCATTTT. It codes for CASSRTGQQPQHF.

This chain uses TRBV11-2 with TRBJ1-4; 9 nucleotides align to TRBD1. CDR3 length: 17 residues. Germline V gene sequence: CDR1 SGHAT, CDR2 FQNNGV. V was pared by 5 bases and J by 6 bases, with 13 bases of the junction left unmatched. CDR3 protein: CASSPGQGIVLHEKLFF. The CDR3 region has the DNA TGTGCCAGCAGCCCAGGACAGGGGATCGTATTGCATGAAAAACTGTTTTTT.

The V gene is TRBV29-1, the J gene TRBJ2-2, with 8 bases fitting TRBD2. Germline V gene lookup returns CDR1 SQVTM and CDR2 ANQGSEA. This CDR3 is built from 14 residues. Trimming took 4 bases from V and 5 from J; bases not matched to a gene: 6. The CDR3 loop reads CSVGSSGGTGELFF. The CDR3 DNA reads TGCAGCGTTGGATCAAGCGGGGGAACCGGGGAGCTGTTTTTT.

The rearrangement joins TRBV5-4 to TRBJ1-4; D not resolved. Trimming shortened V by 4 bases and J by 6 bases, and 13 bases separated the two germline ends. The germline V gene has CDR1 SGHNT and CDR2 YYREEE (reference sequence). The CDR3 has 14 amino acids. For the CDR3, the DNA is TGTGCCAGCAGCCCCCCCGGGCAGGATGAAAAACTGTTTTTT. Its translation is CASSPPGQDEKLFF.

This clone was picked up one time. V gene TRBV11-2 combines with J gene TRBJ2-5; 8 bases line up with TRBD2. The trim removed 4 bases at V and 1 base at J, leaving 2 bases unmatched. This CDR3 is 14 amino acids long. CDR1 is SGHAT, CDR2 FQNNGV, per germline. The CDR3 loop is CASSSSGGQETQYF. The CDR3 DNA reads TGTGCCAGCAGCTCCAGCGGGGGCCAAGAGACCCAGTACTTC.

CDR3 nucleotide sequence: TGTGCCAGCAGCGTAGAAGGGGGAACCTCCTACGAGCAGTACTTC. Translating it yields CASSVEGGTSYEQYF. The rearrangement links TRBV9 to TRBJ2-7, with D maybe TRBD1 (6 bases). Germline lookup yields CDR1 SGDLS and CDR2 YYNGEE. The CDR3 loop spans 15 amino acids. The V and J ends lost 0 bases and 0 bases respectively, with 10 bases between them. The whole variable domain, remainder taken from reference TRBV9 and TRBJ2-7, is DSGVTQTPKHLITATGQRVTLRCSPRSGDLSVYWYQQSLDQGLQFLIQYYNGEERAKGNILERFSAQQFPDLHSELNLSSLELGDSALYFCASSVEGGTSYEQYFGPGTRLTVT.

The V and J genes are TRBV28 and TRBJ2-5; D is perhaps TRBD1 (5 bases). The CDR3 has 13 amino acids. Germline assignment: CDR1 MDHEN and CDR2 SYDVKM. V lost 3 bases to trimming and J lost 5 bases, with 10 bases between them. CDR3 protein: CASSFQGVETQYF. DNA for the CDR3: TGTGCCAGCAGTTTTCAGGGTGTTGAGACCCAGTACTTC.

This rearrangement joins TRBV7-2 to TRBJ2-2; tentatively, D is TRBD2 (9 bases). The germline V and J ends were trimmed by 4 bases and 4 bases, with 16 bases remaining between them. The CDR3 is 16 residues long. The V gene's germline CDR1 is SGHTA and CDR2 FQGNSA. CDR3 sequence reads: CASSSSGTGSTGELFF. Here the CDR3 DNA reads TGTGCCAGCAGCTCTAGCGGGACAGGTAGCACCGGGGAGCTGTTTTTT.

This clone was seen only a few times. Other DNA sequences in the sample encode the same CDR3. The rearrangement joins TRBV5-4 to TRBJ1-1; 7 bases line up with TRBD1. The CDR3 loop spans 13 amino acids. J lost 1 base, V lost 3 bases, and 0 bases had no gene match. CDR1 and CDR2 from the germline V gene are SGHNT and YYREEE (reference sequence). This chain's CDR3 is CASSWDRNTEAFF. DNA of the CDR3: TGTGCCAGCAGCTGGGACAGGAACACTGAAGCTTTCTTT.

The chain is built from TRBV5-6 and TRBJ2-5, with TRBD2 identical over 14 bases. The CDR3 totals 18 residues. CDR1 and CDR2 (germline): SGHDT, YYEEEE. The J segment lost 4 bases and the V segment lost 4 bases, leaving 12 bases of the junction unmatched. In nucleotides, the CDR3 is TGTGCCAGCAGCCACAAACCCGGGACTAGCGGGAGAGGAGAGACCCAGTACTTC. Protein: CASSHKPGTSGRGETQYF.

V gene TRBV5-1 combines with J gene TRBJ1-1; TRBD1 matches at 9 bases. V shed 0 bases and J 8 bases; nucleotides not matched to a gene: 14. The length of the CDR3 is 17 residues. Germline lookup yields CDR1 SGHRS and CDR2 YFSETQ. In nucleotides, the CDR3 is TGCGCCAGCAGCTTGGCCAGGGACAGGGTCGACAGTTTCGAAGCTTTCTTT. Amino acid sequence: CASSLARDRVDSFEAFF.

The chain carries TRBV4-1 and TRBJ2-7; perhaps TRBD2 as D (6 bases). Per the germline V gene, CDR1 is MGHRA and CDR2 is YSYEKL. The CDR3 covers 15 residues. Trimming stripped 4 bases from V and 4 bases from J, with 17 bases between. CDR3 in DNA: TGCGCCAGCAGCCGAGCAGGGACTGGTGATTACGAGCAGTACTTC. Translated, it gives CASSRAGTGDYEQYF.

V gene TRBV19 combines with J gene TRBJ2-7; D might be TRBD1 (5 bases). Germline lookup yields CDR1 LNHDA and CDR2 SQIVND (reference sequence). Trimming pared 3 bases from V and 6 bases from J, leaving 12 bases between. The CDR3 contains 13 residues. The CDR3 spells CASSIAGLGEQYF. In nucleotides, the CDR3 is TGTGCCAGTAGTATCGCAGGGCTGGGCGAGCAGTACTTC.

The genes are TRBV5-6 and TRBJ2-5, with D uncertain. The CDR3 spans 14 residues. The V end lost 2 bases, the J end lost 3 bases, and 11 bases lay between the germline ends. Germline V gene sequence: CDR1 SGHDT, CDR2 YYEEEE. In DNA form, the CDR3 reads TGTGCCAGCAGCTTCCGGGTGATGGAAGAGACCCAGTACTTC. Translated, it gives CASSFRVMEETQYF. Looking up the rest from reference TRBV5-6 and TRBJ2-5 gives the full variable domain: DAGVTQSPTHLIKTRGQQVTLRCSPKSGHDTVSWYQQALGQGPQFIFQYYEEEERQRGNFPDRFSGHQFPNYSSELNVNALLLGDSALYLCASSFRVMEETQYFGPGTRLLVL.

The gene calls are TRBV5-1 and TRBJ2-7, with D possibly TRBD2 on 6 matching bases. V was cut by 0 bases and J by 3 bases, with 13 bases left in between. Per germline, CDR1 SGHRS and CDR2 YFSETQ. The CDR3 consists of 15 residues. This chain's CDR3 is CASSLGTGLDYEQYF. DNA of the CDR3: TGCGCCAGCAGCTTGGGTACGGGACTGGACTACGAGCAGTACTTC.

CDR3 protein: CASSWTGRGLYEQYF. For the CDR3, the DNA is TGTGCCAGCAGTTGGACGGGAAGGGGCTTATACGAGCAGTACTTC. The rearrangement joins TRBV28 to TRBJ2-7; D possibly matches TRBD1 or TRBD2 (5 bases each). CDR3 length: 15 amino acids. Trimming removed 4 bases at V and 4 bases at J, with 17 bases between. Germline-derived CDR1 and CDR2 are MDHEN and SYDVKM.

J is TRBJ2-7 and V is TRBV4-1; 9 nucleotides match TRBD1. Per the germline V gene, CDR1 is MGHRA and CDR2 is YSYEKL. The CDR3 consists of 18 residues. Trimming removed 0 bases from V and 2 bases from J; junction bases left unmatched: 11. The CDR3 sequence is CASSQDKVRGQGTYEQYF. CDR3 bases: TGCGCCAGCAGCCAAGATAAGGTCCGAGGACAGGGGACCTACGAGCAGTACTTC.

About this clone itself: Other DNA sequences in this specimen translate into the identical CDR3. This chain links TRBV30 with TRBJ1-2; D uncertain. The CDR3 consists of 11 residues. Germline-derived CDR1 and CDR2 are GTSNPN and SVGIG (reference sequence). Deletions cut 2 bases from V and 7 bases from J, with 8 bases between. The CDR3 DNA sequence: TGTGCCTGGAGTAGCGGAGGTGGCTACACCTTC. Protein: CAWSSGGGYTF.

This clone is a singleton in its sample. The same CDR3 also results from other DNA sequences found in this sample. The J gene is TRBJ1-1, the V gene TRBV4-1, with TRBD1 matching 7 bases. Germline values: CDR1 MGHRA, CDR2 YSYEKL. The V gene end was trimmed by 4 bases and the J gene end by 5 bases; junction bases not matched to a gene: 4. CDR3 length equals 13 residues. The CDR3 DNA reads TGCGCCAGCAGCCGACAGGGAGGGACTGAAGCTTTCTTT. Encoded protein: CASSRQGGTEAFF.

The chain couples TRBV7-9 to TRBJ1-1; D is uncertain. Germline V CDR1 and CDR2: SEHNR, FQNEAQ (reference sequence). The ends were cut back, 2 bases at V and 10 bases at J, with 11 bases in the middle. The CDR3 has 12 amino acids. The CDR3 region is CASSLSGLVAFF. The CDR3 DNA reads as TGTGCCAGCAGCTTATCCGGGCTCGTAGCTTTCTTT.

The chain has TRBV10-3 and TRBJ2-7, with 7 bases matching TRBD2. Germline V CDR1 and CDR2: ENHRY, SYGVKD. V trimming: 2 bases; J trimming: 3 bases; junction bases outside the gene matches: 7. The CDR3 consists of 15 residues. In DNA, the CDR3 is TGTGCCATCAGTGAGAGCGGGGCCACCCTCTACGAGCAGTACTTC. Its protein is CAISESGATLYEQYF.

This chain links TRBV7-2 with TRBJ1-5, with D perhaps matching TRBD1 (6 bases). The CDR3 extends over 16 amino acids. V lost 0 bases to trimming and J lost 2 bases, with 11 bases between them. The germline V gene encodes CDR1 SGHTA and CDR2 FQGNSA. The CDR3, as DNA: TGTGCCAGCAGCTTAGCGCCCAGGGGTGGCAATCAGCCCCAGCATTTT. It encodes CASSLAPRGGNQPQHF.

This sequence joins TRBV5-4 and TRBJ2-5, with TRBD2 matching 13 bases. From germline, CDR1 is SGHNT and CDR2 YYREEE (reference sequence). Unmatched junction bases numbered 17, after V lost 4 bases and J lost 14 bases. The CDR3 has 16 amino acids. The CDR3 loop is CASSPSLGLAGPLSYF. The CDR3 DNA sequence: TGTGCCAGCAGCCCAAGCTTGGGACTAGCGGGGCCTTTGAGCTACTTC.